A single sample is the source of the 17 T cell receptor beta chains below, sequenced in a study of identical twins. TCRdb itself ran the 5' RACE reads through MiXCR, one entry per CDR3 protein. The profile shows 540,000 or so distinct CDR3 sequences, approximately 20% of them singletons. The same sample was also studied in work on yellow fever vaccine responses in identical twins.

Sequencing was carried out using CD4+ T cells sorted from blood. These receptors were obtained from a woman under 30 in good health.

This clonotype has only a few counts. V is TRBV5-5 and J is TRBJ2-2; D ambiguous. This CDR3 is 14 amino acids long. Germline values: CDR1 SGHKS, CDR2 YYEKEE (reference sequence). V dropped 2 bases and J dropped 4 bases, with 9 bases sitting between them. CDR3 DNA: TGTGCCAGCAGCTTAGGCAGTAGCACCGGGGAGCTGTTTTTT. Translation gives CASSLGSSTGELFF.

The chain carries TRBV29-1 and TRBJ2-2; 8 bases agree with TRBD1. Trimming removed 5 bases from V and 6 bases from J; junction bases left unmatched: 5. The CDR3 covers 13 residues. CDR1 and CDR2 from the germline V gene are SQVTM and ANQGSEA. The CDR3 reads CSVTGQVAGELFF. CDR3 DNA sequence: TGCAGCGTTACGGGACAGGTTGCCGGGGAGCTGTTTTTT.

The chain combines TRBV3-1 with TRBJ2-7; no clear D. CDR1 and CDR2 from the germline V gene are LGHDT and YNNKEL (reference sequence). Trimming stripped 4 bases from V and 8 bases from J, with 15 bases between. The CDR3 is made up of 13 amino acids. CDR3 loop: CASSLGTQEKQYV. The CDR3 DNA reads TGTGCCAGCAGCCTGGGCACTCAGGAGAAGCAGTACGTC.

This clonotype was seen more than once but under ten times. V is TRBV28 and J is TRBJ2-5; D is possibly TRBD1 (5 bases). This CDR3 has 13 residues. The germline CDR1 and CDR2 sequences are MDHEN and SYDVKM. Deletions cut 7 bases from V and 1 base from J, with 10 bases between. CDR3: CASTDSSQETQYF. The CDR3 DNA reads TGTGCCAGCACCGACAGCAGCCAAGAGACCCAGTACTTC.

The J gene is TRBJ1-1, the V gene TRBV29-1, with a tentative D call TRBD1 (5 bases). The CDR3 spans 14 residues. Germline V gene lookup returns CDR1 SQVTM and CDR2 ANQGSEA. V was shortened by 5 bases and J by 3 bases, with 16 bases between the two germline ends. The CDR3 DNA is TGCAGCGTTAGACAGAAACTGGTGGACACTGAAGCTTTCTTT. Translated: CSVRQKLVDTEAFF.

The chain combines TRBV14 with TRBJ2-5; 8 positions match TRBD1. CDR1 and CDR2 (germline): SGHDN, FVKESK. The CDR3 consists of 15 residues. V was clipped by 4 bases and J by 6 bases; unmatched bases: 10. As DNA, the CDR3 is TGTGCCAGCAGCCCCCGGACAGGGCTTCGGCAGACCCAGTACTTC. Protein sequence: CASSPRTGLRQTQYF. Using reference TRBV14 and TRBJ2-5 for the parts outside the CDR3, the full variable domain is EAGVTQFPSHSVIEKGQTVTLRCDPISGHDNLYWYRRVMGKEIKFLLHFVKESKQDESGMPNNRFLAERTGGTYSTLKVQPAELEDSGVYFCASSPRTGLRQTQYFGPGTRLLVL.

This clonotype came up a few times. The CDR3 spells CASSGLAGKNEQFF. As DNA, the CDR3 is TGTGCCAGCAGTGGTCTAGCGGGGAAAAATGAGCAGTTCTTC. The gene calls are TRBV2 and TRBJ2-1, with 9 bases matching TRBD2. This CDR3 is built from 14 residues. CDR1 is SNHLY and CDR2 is FYNNEI in the germline V gene. The junction had 5 bases not matched to a gene; V was cut back by 4 bases and J by 7 bases.

The rearrangement uses TRBV15 and TRBJ2-1; the D gene is possibly TRBD2 (5 bases). Trimming pared 0 bases from V and 1 base from J, leaving 10 bases between. This CDR3 spans 16 amino acids. Germline values: CDR1 LNHNV, CDR2 YYDKDF (reference sequence). The CDR3 DNA follows: TGTGCCACCAGCAGAGAGCTAGCCGAGTCCTACAATGAGCAGTTCTTC. This gives the protein CATSRELAESYNEQFF.

This clonotype came up a few times. The rearrangement joins TRBV20-1 to TRBJ2-7; D might be TRBD2 (7 bases). Germline-derived CDR1 and CDR2 are DFQATT and SNEGSKA (reference sequence). This CDR3 spans 14 amino acids. V was pared by 0 bases and J by 7 bases, with 16 bases between. The CDR3 loop reads CSAREGGASGEQYV. The CDR3 nucleotides read TGCAGTGCTAGAGAGGGGGGGGCGTCTGGGGAGCAGTACGTC.

The rearrangement uses TRBV12-3 or TRBV12-4 and TRBJ1-1; D gene unclear. The CDR3 spans 14 residues. Trimming cost V 5 bases and J 1 base, with 11 bases left between them. The CDR3 loop is CASSQYGGNTEAFF. The DNA for the CDR3 is TGTGCCAGCAGTCAGTACGGAGGGAACACTGAAGCTTTCTTT.

This clonotype has only a few counts. This chain joins TRBV27 and TRBJ2-7; 9 positions match TRBD1. Unmatched junction bases numbered 12, after V lost 0 bases and J lost 3 bases. Germline values: CDR1 MNHEY, CDR2 SMNVEV (reference sequence). CDR3 length: 18 amino acids. CDR3 region: CASSLSSPRGGQGYEQYF. The DNA for the CDR3 is TGTGCCAGCAGTTTATCTTCCCCCAGAGGGGGACAGGGCTACGAGCAGTACTTC.

This clonotype turned up a few times. The chain is built from TRBV6-5 and TRBJ2-1, with D tentatively TRBD1 (7 bases). V gave up 0 bases and J gave up 4 bases, with 19 bases separating them. The CDR3 extends over 18 amino acids. CDR1 is MNHEY, CDR2 SVGAGI, per germline. The CDR3 nucleotides read TGTGCCAGCAGTTACTCGACAGGGTGGGGGGTAGAATACAATGAGCAGTTCTTC. It yields the protein CASSYSTGWGVEYNEQFF.

The chain employs TRBV28 and TRBJ2-2; 8 positions agree with TRBD2. Trimming took 5 bases from V and 0 from J; bases not matched to a gene: 5. The CDR3 length is 16 residues. Germline V lookup: CDR1 MDHEN, CDR2 SYDVKM. CDR3 in DNA: TGTGCCAGCAGTGGACTAGCCCGTACGAACACCGGGGAGCTGTTTTTT. Protein sequence: CASSGLARTNTGELFF.

Written as DNA, the CDR3 is TGCGCCAGCAGCCTGGACGGACAGGGGTCGTGGGATACGCAGTATTTT. Amino acids: CASSLDGQGSWDTQYF. The rearrangement links TRBV5-1 to TRBJ2-3, with TRBD1 identical over 9 bases. Per germline, CDR1 SGHRS and CDR2 YFSETQ. V was pared by 4 bases and J by 6 bases, with 12 bases of the junction left unmatched. The CDR3 spans 16 residues.

The chain couples TRBV20-1 to TRBJ2-3; 11 bases map to TRBD2. The CDR3 is 16 residues long. Germline CDR1 is DFQATT and CDR2 is SNEGSKA (reference sequence). Trimming at V came to 3 bases and at J to 2 bases, leaving 7 bases not matched to a gene. The CDR3 bases are TGCAGTGCTAGCCCCCGACTAGCGGGGATCACAGATACGCAGTATTTT. This gives the protein CSASPRLAGITDTQYF.

This clonotype was counted between two and nine times. The rearrangement uses TRBV11-2 and TRBJ2-2, with TRBD2 matching 14 bases. V shed 1 base and J 0 bases; nucleotides not matched to a gene: 4. Germline CDR1 is SGHAT and CDR2 is FQNNGV. This CDR3 spans 19 amino acids. The CDR3 region is CASSLGTSGGPANTGELFF. The CDR3 DNA reads TGTGCCAGCAGCTTAGGGACTAGCGGGGGGCCGGCGAACACCGGGGAGCTGTTTTTT.

The sample holds a few counts of this clonotype. The genes are TRBV7-3 and TRBJ2-1; perhaps TRBD2 as D (6 bases). This CDR3 is built from 18 residues. Trimming pared 1 base from V and 4 bases from J, leaving 20 bases between. CDR1 is SGHTA and CDR2 is FQGTGA in the germline V gene. CDR3 coding DNA: TGTGCCAGCAGCTTAAGACCAAGCCCCACCGCGGGGTACAATGAGCAGTTCTTC. It yields the protein CASSLRPSPTAGYNEQFF.